Sequencing of this T cell receptor beta chain was carried out in a study of STAT5B mutations in CD4+ large granular lymphocyte leukemia. Overall study results and limits: Top patient clones used TRBV06 genes more often: 8/27 versus 2/35 in controls.

V lost 4 bases and J lost 3, with 15 bases in between. This CDR3 contains 15 residues. Germline V gene data show CDR1 as SEHNR and CDR2 as FQNEAQ (reference sequence). Sequenced by immunoSEQ multiplex PCR; TCRdb stores in-frame clones only, minus some. The table records 23,000 or so clones, about 79% of them present only once. With respect to this clone: Its target is unknown.

Material: CD4+ T cells from blood buffy coats. The V gene is TRBV7-9, the J gene TRBJ1-1; D remains ambiguous. The origin of this receptor is a human donor in good health. CDR3 amino acids: CASSSGVWPDTEAFF. For the CDR3, the DNA is TGTGCCAGCAGCTCCGGGGTGTGGCCCGACACTGAAGCTTTCTTT.